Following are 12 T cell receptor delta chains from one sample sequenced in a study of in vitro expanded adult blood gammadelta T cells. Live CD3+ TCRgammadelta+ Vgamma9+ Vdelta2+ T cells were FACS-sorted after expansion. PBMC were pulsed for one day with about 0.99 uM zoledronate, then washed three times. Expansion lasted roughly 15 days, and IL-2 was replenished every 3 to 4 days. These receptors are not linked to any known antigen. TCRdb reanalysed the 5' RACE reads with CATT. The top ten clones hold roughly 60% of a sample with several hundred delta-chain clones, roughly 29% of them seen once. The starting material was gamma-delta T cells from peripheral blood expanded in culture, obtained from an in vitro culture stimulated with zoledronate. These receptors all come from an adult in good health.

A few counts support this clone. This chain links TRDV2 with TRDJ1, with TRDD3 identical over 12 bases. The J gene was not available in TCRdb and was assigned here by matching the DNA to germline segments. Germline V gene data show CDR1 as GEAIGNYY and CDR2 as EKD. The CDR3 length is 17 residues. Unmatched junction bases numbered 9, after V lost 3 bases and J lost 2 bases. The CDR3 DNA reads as TGTGCCTGTGACCGGCTTCTGGGGGATACGCGTACCGATAAACTCATCTTT. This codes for CACDRLLGDTRTDKLIF.

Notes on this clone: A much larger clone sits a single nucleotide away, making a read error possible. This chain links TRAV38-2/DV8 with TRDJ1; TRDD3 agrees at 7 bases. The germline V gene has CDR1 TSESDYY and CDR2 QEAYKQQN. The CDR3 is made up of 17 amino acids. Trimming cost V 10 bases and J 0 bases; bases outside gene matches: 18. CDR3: CAVVLWGTSRYTDKLIF. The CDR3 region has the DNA TGTGCTGTGGTTCTATGGGGGACTAGTCGGTACACCGATAAACTCATCTTT.

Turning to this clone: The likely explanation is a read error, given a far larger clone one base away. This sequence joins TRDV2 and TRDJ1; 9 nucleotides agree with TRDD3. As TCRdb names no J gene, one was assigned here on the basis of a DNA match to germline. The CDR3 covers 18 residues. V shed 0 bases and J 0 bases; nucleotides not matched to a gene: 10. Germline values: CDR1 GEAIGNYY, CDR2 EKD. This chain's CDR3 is CACDTVQTGGPYTDKLIF. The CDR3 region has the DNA TGTGCCTGTGACACCGTGCAAACTGGGGGACCATACACCGATAAACTCATCTTT.

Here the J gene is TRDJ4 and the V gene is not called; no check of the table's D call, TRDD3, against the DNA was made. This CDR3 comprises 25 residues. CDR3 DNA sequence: TGCAGTGGTATCAACGCAGAGTACATGGGGAGTTTTTGGATTAGGTATGTCAGCTGTGCCAGACCCCTGATCTTT. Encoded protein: CSGINAEYMGSFWIRYVSCARPLIF.

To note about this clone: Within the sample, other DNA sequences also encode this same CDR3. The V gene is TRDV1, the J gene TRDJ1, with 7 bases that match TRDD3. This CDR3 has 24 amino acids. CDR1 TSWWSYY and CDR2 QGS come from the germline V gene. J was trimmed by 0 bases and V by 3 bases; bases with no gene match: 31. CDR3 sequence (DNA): TGTGCTCTTGGGGATTTAGAGATGATTCCTCGCCTGGGGGGCCCCTCCGTCTACACCGATAAACTCATCTTT. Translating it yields CALGDLEMIPRLGGPSVYTDKLIF.

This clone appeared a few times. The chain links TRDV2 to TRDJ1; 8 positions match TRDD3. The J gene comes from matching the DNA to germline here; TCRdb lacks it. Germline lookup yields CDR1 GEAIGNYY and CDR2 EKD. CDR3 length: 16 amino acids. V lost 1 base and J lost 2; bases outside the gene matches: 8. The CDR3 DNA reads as TGTGCCTGTGACACATTGTGGGGGGATAGGACCGATAAACTCATCTTT. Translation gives CACDTLWGDRTDKLIF.

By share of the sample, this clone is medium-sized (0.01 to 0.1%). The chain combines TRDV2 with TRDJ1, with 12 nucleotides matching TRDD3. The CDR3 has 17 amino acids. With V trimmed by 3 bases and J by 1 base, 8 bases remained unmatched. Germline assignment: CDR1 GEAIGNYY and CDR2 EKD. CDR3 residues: CACDLLGDTLGTDKLIF. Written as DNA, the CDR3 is TGTGCCTGTGACTTACTGGGGGATACATTAGGCACCGATAAACTCATCTTT.

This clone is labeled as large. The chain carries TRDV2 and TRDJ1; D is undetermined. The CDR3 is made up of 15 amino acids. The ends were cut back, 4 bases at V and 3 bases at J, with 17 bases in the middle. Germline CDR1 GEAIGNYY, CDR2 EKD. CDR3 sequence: CACEKVPARSDKLIF. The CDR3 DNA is TGTGCCTGTGAAAAGGTACCCGCGAGGTCCGATAAACTCATCTTT.

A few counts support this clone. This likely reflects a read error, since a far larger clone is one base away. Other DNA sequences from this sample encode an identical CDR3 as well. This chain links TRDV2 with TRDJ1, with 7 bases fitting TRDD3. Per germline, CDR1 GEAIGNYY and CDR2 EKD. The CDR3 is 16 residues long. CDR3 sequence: CACDTLGWGQLNKLIF. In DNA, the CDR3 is TGTGCATGTGACACCCTTGGCTGGGGGCAACTTAATAAACTCATCTTT.

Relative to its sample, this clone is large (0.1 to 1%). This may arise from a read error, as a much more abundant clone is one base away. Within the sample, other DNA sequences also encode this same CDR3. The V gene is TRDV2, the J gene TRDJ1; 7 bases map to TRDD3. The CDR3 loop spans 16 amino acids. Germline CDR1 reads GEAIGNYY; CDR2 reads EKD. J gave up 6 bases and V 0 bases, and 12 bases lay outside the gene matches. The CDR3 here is CACDTLGWGQLNKLIF. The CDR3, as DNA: TGTGCCTGTGACACCCTTGGCTGGGGGCAACTCAATAAACTCATCTTT.

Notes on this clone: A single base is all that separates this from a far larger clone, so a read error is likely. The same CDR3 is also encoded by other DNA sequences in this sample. The CDR3 region is CACDGPLGAQDKLIF. The CDR3 coding sequence is TGTGCATGTGACGGACCACTGGGGGCCCAGGATAAACTCATCTTT. The rearrangement joins TRDV2 to TRDJ1; 8 positions match TRDD3. There are 15 residues in the CDR3. The germline V gene encodes CDR1 GEAIGNYY and CDR2 EKD.

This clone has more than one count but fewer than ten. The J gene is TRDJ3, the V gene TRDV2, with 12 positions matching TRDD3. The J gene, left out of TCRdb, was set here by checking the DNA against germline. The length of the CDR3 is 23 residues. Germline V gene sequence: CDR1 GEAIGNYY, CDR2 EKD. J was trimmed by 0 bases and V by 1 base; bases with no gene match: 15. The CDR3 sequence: CACDTGTDWGIQRGSWDTRQMFF. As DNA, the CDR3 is TGTGCCTGTGACACGGGGACTGACTGGGGGATACAAAGGGGCTCCTGGGACACCCGACAGATGTTTTTC.